This TCR beta chain derives from a study of beta chain features in type 1 diabetes. There are a few counts of this clone. Additional DNA sequences in this sample encode the identical CDR3. Expressed TCRB transcripts got sequenced, as all isolated RNA was reverse transcribed. Sequencing used immunoSEQ multiplex PCR; TCRdb keeps in-frame clones, though not all of them. The sample holds hundreds of thousands of clones, over 9.5% seen once. The sequenced sample was naive CD4+ T cells from blood. The clonotype originates from a man between 18 and 29 years old in good health.

The DNA of the CDR3 is TGCGCCAGCAGCTCGGGACTAGCTGGGGAGACCCAGTACTTC. Translating gives CASSSGLAGETQYF. The V call is TRBV5-1, the J call TRBJ2-5; 9 bases line up with TRBD2. Per the germline V gene, CDR1 is SGHRS and CDR2 is YFSETQ. CDR3 size: 14 residues. V gave up 3 bases and J gave up 5 bases; unmatched junction bases: 5. The full variable domain, rest sourced from reference TRBV5-1 and TRBJ2-5, is KAGVTQTPRYLIKTRGQQVTLSCSPISGHRSVSWYQQTPGQGLQFLFEYFSETQRNKGNFPGRFSGRQFSNSRSEMNVSTLELGDSALYLCASSSGLAGETQYFGPGTRLLVL.